Sequencing of this TCR beta chain was carried out in a study of T cells after yellow fever vaccination. This CDR3 comprises 13 residues. V was clipped by 0 bases and J by 4 bases, with 4 bases between them. Germline loops: CDR1 MGHRA, CDR2 YSYEKL. TCRdb used MiXCR to reprocess the 5' RACE reads, holding one entry per CDR3 protein. This sample carries around 53,000 distinct CDR3 sequences, 6.6% of them seen once, and the ten largest clones take approximately 24%. This clonotype was seen many times. The rearrangement links TRBV4-1 to TRBJ1-5; D unclear. The origin of this receptor is a man aged 18 to 29 who received the YFV17D yellow fever vaccine. Material: CD8+ T cells not binding an NS4B(214-222) dextramer, sorted from PBMCs, obtained about 41 days after the first yellow fever vaccination. The CDR3 region is CASSQDINQPQHF. Here the CDR3 DNA reads TGCGCCAGCAGCCAAGATATAAATCAGCCCCAGCATTTT.